This T cell receptor (beta chain) is from a study of long-term antiretroviral therapy in people with HIV. The germline CDR1 and CDR2 sequences are MNHEY and SVGAGI. CDR3 size: 14 residues. The V end was cut by 3 bases, the J end by 8 bases, with 14 bases between. The assay used was immunoSEQ (version v3.0), run at survey level. Libraries were prepared by immunoSEQ multiplex PCR; TCRdb keeps only in-frame clonotypes and omits some of them. The profile shows roughly 16,000 clones, around 84% of them singletons. This TCR was sampled from a man aged 18 to 29 with HIV. J is TRBJ2-4 and V is TRBV6-5; D is uncertain. The specimen comprised unsorted PBMCs, sampled 0.1 years before starting antiretroviral therapy. The CDR3 is CASSYSPSLDIQYF. In nucleotides, the CDR3 is TGTGCCAGCAGTTATTCCCCCTCGCTGGACATTCAGTACTTC.